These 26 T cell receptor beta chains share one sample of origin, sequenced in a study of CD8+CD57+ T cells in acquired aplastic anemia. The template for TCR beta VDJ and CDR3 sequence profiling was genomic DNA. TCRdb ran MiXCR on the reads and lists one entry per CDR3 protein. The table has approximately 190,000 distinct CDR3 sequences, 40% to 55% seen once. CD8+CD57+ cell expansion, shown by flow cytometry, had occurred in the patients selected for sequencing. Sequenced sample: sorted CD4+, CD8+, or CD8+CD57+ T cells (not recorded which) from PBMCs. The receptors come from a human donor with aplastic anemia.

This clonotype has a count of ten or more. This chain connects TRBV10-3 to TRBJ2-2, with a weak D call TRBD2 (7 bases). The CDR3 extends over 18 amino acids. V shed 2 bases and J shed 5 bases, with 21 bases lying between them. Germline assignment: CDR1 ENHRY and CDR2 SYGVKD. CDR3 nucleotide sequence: TGTGCCATCAGTGAGCGTCCTGGGGGGGCTCGAGGGACCGGGGAGCTGTTTTTT. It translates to CAISERPGGARGTGELFF.

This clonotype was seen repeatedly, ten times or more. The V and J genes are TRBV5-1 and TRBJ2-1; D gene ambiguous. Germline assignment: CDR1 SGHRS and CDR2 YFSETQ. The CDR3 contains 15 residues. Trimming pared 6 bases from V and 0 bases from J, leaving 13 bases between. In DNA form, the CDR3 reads TGCGCCAGCACACTAAACTACGGCTCCTACAATGAGCAGTTCTTC. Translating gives CASTLNYGSYNEQFF.

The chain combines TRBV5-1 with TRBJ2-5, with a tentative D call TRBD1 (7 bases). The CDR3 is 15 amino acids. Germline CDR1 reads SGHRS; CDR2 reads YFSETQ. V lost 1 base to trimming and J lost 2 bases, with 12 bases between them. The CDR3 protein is CASSLSPGGQETQYF. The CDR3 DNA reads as TGCGCCAGCAGCTTGTCCCCAGGGGGGCAAGAGACCCAGTACTTC.

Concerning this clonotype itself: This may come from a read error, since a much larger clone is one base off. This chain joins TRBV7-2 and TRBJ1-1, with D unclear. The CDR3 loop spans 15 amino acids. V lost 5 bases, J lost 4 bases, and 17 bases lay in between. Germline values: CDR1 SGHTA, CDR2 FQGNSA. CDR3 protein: CASSLGRRVGTEAFF. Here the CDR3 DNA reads TGTGCCAGCAGCCTTGGTCGGAGGGTTGGCACTGAAGCTTTCTTT.

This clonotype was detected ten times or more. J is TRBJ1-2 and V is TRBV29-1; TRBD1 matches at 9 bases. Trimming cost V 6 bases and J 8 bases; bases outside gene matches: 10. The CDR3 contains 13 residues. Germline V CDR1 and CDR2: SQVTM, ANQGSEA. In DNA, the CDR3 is TGCAGCGTAGAACAGGGGGCGCTCGGGGGCTACACCTTC. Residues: CSVEQGALGGYTF.

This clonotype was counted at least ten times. The CDR3 nucleotides are TGCAGTGCTATTAGACAGGGCCAAGAGACCCAGTACTTC. It translates to CSAIRQGQETQYF. V and J are TRBV20-1 and TRBJ2-5; 7 bases match TRBD1. This CDR3 is 13 amino acids long. Germline V lookup: CDR1 DFQATT, CDR2 SNEGSKA (reference sequence). The trim removed 4 bases at V and 1 base at J, leaving 3 bases unmatched.

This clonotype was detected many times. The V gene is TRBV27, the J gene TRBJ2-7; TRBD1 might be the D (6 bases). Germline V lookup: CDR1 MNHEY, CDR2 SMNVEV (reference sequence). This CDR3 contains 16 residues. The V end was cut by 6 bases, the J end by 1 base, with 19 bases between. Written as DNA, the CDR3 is TGTGCCAGCAGGGACGTCCGGACAGCACTTTCCTACGAGCAGTACTTC. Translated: CASRDVRTALSYEQYF.

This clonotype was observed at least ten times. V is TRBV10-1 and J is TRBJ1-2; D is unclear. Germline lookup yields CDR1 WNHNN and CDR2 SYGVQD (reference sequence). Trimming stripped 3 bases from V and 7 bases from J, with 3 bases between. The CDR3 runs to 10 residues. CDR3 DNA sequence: TGCGCCAGCAGTGAAGGTGGCTACACCTTC. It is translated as CASSEGGYTF.

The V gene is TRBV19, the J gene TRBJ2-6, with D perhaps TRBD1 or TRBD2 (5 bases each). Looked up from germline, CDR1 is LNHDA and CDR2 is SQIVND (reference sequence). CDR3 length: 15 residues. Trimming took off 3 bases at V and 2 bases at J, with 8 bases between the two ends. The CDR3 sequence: CASSIMGAGANVLTF. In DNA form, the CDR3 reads TGTGCCAGTAGTATTATGGGGGCTGGGGCCAACGTCCTGACTTTC.

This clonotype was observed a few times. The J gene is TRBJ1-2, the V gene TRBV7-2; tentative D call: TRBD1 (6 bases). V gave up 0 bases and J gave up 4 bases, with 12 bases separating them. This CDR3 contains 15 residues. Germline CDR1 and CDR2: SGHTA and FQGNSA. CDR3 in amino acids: CASSLAQTGLYGYTF. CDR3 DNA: TGTGCCAGCAGCTTAGCCCAGACAGGCCTCTATGGCTACACCTTC.

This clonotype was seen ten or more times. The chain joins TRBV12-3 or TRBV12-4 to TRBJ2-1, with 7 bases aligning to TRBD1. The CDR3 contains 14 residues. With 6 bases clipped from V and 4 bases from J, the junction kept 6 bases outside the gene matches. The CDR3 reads CASSSGTEYNEQFF. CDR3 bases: TGTGCCAGCAGCTCCGGGACAGAGTACAATGAGCAGTTCTTC.

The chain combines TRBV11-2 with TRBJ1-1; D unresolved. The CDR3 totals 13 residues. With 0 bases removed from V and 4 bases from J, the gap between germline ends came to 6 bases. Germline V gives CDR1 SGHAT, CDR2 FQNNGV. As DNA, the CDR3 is TGTGCCAGCAGCTTAGAGACTCCCACTGAAGCTTTCTTT. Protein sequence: CASSLETPTEAFF.

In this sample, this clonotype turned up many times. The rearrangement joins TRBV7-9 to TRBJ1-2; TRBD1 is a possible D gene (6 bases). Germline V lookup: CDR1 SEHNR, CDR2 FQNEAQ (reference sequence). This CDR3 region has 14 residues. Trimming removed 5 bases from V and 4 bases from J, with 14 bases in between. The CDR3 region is CASSQAGASYGYTF. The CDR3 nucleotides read TGTGCCAGCAGCCAAGCGGGGGCTAGCTATGGCTACACCTTC.

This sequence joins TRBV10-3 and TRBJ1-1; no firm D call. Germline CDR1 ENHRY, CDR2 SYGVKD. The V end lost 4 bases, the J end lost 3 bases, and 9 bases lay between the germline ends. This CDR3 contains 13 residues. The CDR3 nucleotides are TGTGCCATCAGTGGGCGCGCGGACACTGAAGCTTTCTTT. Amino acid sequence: CAISGRADTEAFF.

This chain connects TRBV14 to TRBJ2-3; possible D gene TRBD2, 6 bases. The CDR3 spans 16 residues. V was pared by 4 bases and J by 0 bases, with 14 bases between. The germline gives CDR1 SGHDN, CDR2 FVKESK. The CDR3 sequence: CASSPFGGASTDTQYF. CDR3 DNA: TGTGCCAGCAGCCCGTTCGGCGGGGCCAGCACAGATACGCAGTATTTT.

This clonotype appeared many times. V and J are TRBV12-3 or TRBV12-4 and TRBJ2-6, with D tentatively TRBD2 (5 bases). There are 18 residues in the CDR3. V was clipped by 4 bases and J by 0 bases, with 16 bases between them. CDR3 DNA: TGTGCCAGCAGTTCCCCGGGGAGACTGAGCTCTGGGGCCAACGTCCTGACTTTC. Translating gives CASSSPGRLSSGANVLTF.

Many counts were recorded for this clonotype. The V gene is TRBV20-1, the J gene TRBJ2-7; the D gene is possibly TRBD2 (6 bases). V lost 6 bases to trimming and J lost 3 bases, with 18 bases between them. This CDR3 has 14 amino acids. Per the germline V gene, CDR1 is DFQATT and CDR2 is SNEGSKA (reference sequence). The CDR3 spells CSAPPRGASYEQYF. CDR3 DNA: TGCAGTGCACCACCACGCGGGGCGAGCTACGAGCAGTACTTC.

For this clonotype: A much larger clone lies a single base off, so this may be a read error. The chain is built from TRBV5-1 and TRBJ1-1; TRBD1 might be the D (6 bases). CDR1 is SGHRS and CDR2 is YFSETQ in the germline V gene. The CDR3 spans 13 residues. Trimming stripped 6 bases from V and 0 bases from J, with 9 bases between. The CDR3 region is CASTWDMNTEAFF. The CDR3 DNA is TGCGCCAGCACCTGGGACATGAACACTGAAGCTTTCTTT.

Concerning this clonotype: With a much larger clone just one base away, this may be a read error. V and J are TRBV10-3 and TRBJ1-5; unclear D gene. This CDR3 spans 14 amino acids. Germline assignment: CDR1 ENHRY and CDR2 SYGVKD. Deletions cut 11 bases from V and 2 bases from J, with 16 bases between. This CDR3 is CAGSYSPGNQPQHF. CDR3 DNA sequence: TGTGCCGGCAGTTACTCTCCGGGCAATCAGCCCCAGCATTTT.

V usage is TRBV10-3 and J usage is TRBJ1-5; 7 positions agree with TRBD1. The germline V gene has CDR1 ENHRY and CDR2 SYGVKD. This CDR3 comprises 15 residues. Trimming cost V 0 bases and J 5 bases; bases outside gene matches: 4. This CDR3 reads CAISESQGGDQPQHF. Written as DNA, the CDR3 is TGTGCCATCAGTGAGTCGCAGGGGGGGGATCAGCCCCAGCATTTT.

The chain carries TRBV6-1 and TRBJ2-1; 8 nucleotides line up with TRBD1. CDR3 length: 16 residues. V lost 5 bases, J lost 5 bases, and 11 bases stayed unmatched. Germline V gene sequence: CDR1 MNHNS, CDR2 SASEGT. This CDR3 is CASSLWAAGGHNEQFF. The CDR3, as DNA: TGTGCCAGCAGTTTATGGGCGGCAGGGGGCCACAATGAGCAGTTCTTC.

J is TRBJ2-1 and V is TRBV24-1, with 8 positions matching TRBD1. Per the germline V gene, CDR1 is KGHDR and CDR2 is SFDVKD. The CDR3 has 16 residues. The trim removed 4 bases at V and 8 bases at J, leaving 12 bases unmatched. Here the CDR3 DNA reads TGTGCCACCAGTGACCCGACAGGGGTAAACGTGGATGAGCAGTTCTTC. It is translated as CATSDPTGVNVDEQFF.

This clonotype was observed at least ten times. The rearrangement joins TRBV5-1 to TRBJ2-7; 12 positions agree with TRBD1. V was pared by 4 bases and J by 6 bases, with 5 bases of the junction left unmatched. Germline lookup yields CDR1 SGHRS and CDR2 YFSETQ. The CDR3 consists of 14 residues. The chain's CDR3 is CASSMGQGAGEQYF. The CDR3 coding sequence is TGCGCCAGCAGCATGGGACAGGGGGCAGGCGAGCAGTACTTC.

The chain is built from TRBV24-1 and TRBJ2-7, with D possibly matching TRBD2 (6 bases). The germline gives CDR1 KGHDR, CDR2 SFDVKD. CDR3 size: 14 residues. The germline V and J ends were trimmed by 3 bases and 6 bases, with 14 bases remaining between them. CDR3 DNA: TGTGCCACCAGTGATGGGGCAGGGCGGGGCGAGCAGTACTTC. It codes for CATSDGAGRGEQYF.

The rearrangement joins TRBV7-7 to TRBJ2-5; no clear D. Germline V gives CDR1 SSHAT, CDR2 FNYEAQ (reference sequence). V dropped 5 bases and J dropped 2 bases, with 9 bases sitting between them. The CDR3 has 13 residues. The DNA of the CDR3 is TGTGCCAGCAGCGTCAACCTGCAAGAGACCCAGTACTTC. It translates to CASSVNLQETQYF.

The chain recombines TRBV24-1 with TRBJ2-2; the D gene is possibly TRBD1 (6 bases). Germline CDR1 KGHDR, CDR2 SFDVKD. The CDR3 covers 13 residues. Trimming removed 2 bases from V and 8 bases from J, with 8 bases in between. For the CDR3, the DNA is TGTGCCACCAGTGATTCCGGGACAGGGGAGCTGTTTTTT. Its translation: CATSDSGTGELFF.